This paragraph covers one T cell receptor (beta chain) sequence. From germline, CDR1 is LNHDA and CDR2 SQIVND (reference sequence). CDR3 length: 13 amino acids. Deletions cut 6 bases from V and 5 bases from J, with 14 bases between. This record comes from a study of blood T cell repertoires in COVID-19. Study in general: Sample material is recorded as cDNA or gDNA derived from T cells, B-cell-depleted T cells, or PBMCs.

Source study methods: Amplifying reference gene primers gave estimates of nucleated cell counts. This table comes from immunoSEQ multiplex PCR, and its TCRdb copy is limited to in-frame clones, with some not included. D and trimming come from the DNA, and the V and J calls and clone size come from that table. Altogether about 170,000 clones are present, approximately 84% being singletons, with the ten largest covering 7.7%. The specimen sequenced was peripheral blood. The chain couples TRBV19 to TRBJ2-7; D might be TRBD1 (7 bases). This clonotype was sampled from a man in his forties who had recovered from COVID-19. DNA for the CDR3: TGTGCCAGTAGCACCAGGGGGGTCAACGAGCAGTACTTC. Its translation is CASSTRGVNEQYF.